These 28 T cell receptor beta chains were sequenced from one sample in a study of blood T cell repertoires in COVID-19. Sequencing used immunoSEQ multiplex PCR; TCRdb keeps in-frame clones, though not all of them. The repertoire holds about 120,000 clones, with about 84% as singletons. Source material: peripheral blood. Receptors were obtained from a man over 45 with acute or convalescent COVID-19.

The rearrangement uses TRBV5-6 and TRBJ2-1; maybe TRBD2 (6 bases). Trimming stripped 6 bases from V and 0 bases from J, with 16 bases between. The CDR3 length is 16 residues. The germline V gene has CDR1 SGHDT and CDR2 YYEEEE. As DNA, the CDR3 is TGTGCCAGCAACTCACTACGGGGGTCCTCCTACAATGAGCAGTTCTTC. Its protein is CASNSLRGSSYNEQFF. Combining the CDR3 with reference TRBV5-6 and TRBJ2-1 gives the whole variable domain DAGVTQSPTHLIKTRGQQVTLRCSPKSGHDTVSWYQQALGQGPQFIFQYYEEEERQRGNFPDRFSGHQFPNYSSELNVNALLLGDSALYLCASNSLRGSSYNEQFFGPGTRLTVL.

Here the CDR3 reads CATSDSRLAGSYEQYF. The CDR3 coding sequence is TGTGCCACCAGTGATTCCCGACTAGCGGGGTCCTACGAGCAGTACTTC. V gene TRBV24-1 combines with J gene TRBJ2-7; 11 bases map to TRBD2. The CDR3 contains 16 residues. V gave up 2 bases and J gave up 1 base; unmatched junction bases: 3. Germline values: CDR1 KGHDR, CDR2 SFDVKD.

V usage is TRBV9 and J usage is TRBJ2-1, with a possible D match to TRBD1 (6 bases). V lost 3 bases and J lost 7, with 11 bases in between. The CDR3 has 13 residues. Per the germline V gene, CDR1 is SGDLS and CDR2 is YYNGEE. In DNA, the CDR3 is TGTGCCAGCAGCGAGCATCAGGGGAATGAGCAGTTCTTC. Protein: CASSEHQGNEQFF.

This clone occurred a few times. The rearrangement links TRBV9 to TRBJ2-3; 7 bases fit TRBD2. J gave up 1 base and V 0 bases, and 2 bases lay outside the gene matches. Germline V lookup: CDR1 SGDLS, CDR2 YYNGEE. The CDR3 has 15 residues. The CDR3 DNA follows: TGTGCCAGCAGCGTAGCTCGGGGGGGCACAGATACGCAGTATTTT. The encoded protein is CASSVARGGTDTQYF.

The table lists this clone with a few counts. CDR3 residues: CASSPYTGSNYGYTF. CDR3 sequence (DNA): TGTGCCAGCAGCCCCTATACTGGTTCTAACTATGGCTACACCTTC. The V call is TRBV3-1 (or the pseudogene TRBV3-2), the J call TRBJ1-2; D ambiguous. Per germline, CDR1 LGHDT and CDR2 YNNKEL (reference sequence). Trimming removed 4 bases from V and 0 bases from J, with 12 bases in between. The CDR3 covers 15 residues.

This chain uses TRBV6-5 with TRBJ1-4; D remains unclear. The CDR3 length is 14 residues. Germline-derived CDR1 and CDR2 are MNHEY and SVGAGI. Trimming shortened V by 0 bases and J by 3 bases, and 5 bases separated the two germline ends. The DNA for the CDR3 is TGTGCCAGCAGTTACTCAGCCTCTAATGAAAAACTGTTTTTT. Translation: CASSYSASNEKLFF.

This clone came up a few times. The chain uses TRBV24-1 and TRBJ2-3; 9 bases agree with TRBD1. Per the germline V gene, CDR1 is KGHDR and CDR2 is SFDVKD. The ends lost 5 bases at V and 5 bases at J; junction bases unmatched: 10. This CDR3 has 16 residues. CDR3 coding DNA: TGTGCCACCAGTGCCTTGGGGACAGGGCGGGAAGATACGCAGTATTTT. Its protein product is CATSALGTGREDTQYF.

This clone appeared a few times. The chain has TRBV15 and TRBJ1-5, with 8 bases that match TRBD1. CDR3 length equals 15 residues. Germline V gene sequence: CDR1 LNHNV, CDR2 YYDKDF (reference sequence). V was pared by 5 bases and J by 2 bases, with 5 bases of the junction left unmatched. As DNA, the CDR3 is TGTGCCACCAGCGTAGACAGGGGTGGCAATCAGCCCCAGCATTTT. It yields the protein CATSVDRGGNQPQHF.

This chain connects TRBV6-5 to TRBJ2-7; TRBD1 aligns across 9 bases. The junction had 9 bases not matched to a gene; V was cut back by 6 bases and J by 3 bases. This CDR3 contains 15 residues. CDR1 and CDR2 from the germline V gene are MNHEY and SVGAGI. CDR3 in amino acids: CASSKTGTGYYEQYV. The CDR3, as DNA: TGTGCCAGCAGCAAAACCGGGACAGGGTACTACGAGCAGTACGTC.

The genes are TRBV5-8 and TRBJ2-6; D perhaps matches TRBD1 (6 bases). Germline V lookup: CDR1 SGHTS, CDR2 YDEGEE. The CDR3 is made up of 19 amino acids. Trimming cost V 0 bases and J 2 bases, with 18 bases left between them. The CDR3 DNA follows: TGTGCCAGCAGCTTGGCTGGTACGACAGGCTTTCCTGGGGCCAACGTCCTGACTTTC. The encoded protein is CASSLAGTTGFPGANVLTF.

CDR3 sequence (DNA): TGTGCCAGCAGTCCCCGGGACAGGGGTAATCAGCCCCAGCATTTT. Protein: CASSPRDRGNQPQHF. V and J are TRBV28 and TRBJ1-5; TRBD1 matches at 10 bases. The CDR3 spans 15 residues. V trimming: 5 bases; J trimming: 4 bases; junction bases outside the gene matches: 5. The germline V gene encodes CDR1 MDHEN and CDR2 SYDVKM.

The gene calls are TRBV24-1 and TRBJ2-7; 7 bases agree with TRBD1. This CDR3 is 12 amino acids long. The trim removed 10 bases at V and 6 bases at J, leaving 8 bases unmatched. Germline assignment: CDR1 KGHDR and CDR2 SFDVKD. CDR3 amino acids: CATAPDRVEQYV. The CDR3 coding sequence is TGTGCCACGGCGCCTGACAGGGTCGAGCAGTACGTC.

The rearrangement links TRBV28 to TRBJ1-1, with TRBD1 matching 12 bases. The V and J ends lost 2 bases and 4 bases, in that order; junction bases with no gene match: 5. The CDR3 sequence is 16 residues long. The germline gives CDR1 MDHEN, CDR2 SYDVKM. The CDR3 sequence is CASSLIGTGGSTEAFF. The CDR3 region has the DNA TGTGCCAGCAGTTTAATAGGGACAGGGGGCAGCACTGAAGCTTTCTTT.

V is TRBV19 and J is TRBJ2-5; 7 bases are a match to TRBD2. This CDR3 spans 13 amino acids. Germline V gene sequence: CDR1 LNHDA, CDR2 SQIVND (reference sequence). Losses at the gene ends were 4 bases for V and 5 bases for J; bases not matched to a gene: 4. The CDR3 DNA sequence: TGTGCCAGTAGTACTAGCGGAGGGGAGACCCAGTACTTC. This translates into CASSTSGGETQYF.

This chain links TRBV2 with TRBJ2-7, with a possible D match to TRBD2 (5 bases). This CDR3 contains 13 residues. Germline loops: CDR1 SNHLY, CDR2 FYNNEI. V was trimmed by 6 bases and J by 0 bases, leaving 9 bases between them. Written as DNA, the CDR3 is TGTGCCAGCAGGATCGAGGGCTCCTACGAGCAGTACGTC. Encoded protein: CASRIEGSYEQYV.

Regarding this clone: The sample has other DNA sequences that encode this CDR3 too. The chain combines TRBV7-8 with TRBJ1-5, with TRBD1 matching 9 bases. The CDR3 covers 14 residues. The V and J ends lost 3 bases and 4 bases, in that order; junction bases with no gene match: 1. Looked up from germline, CDR1 is SGHVS and CDR2 is FQNEAQ. The CDR3 nucleotides read TGTGCCAGCAGCTTCGGGACAGGGAATCAGCCCCAGCATTTT. Its protein product is CASSFGTGNQPQHF.

This chain connects TRBV5-1 to TRBJ1-4; a weak D match, TRBD1 (6 bases). The V and J ends lost 7 bases and 3 bases respectively, with 13 bases between them. Germline V gives CDR1 SGHRS, CDR2 YFSETQ. CDR3 length equals 14 residues. CDR3 amino acids: CASRQDPANEKLFF. For the CDR3, the DNA is TGCGCCAGCCGACAGGACCCAGCTAATGAAAAACTGTTTTTT. The full variable domain, completed using reference TRBV5-1 and TRBJ1-4, is KAGVTQTPRYLIKTRGQQVTLSCSPISGHRSVSWYQQTPGQGLQFLFEYFSETQRNKGNFPGRFSGRQFSNSRSEMNVSTLELGDSALYLCASRQDPANEKLFFGSGTQLSVL.

The J gene is TRBJ1-2, the V gene TRBV28, with a possible D match to TRBD1 (5 bases). V shed 5 bases and J shed 5 bases, with 15 bases lying between them. Germline V CDR1 and CDR2: MDHEN, SYDVKM. The CDR3 runs 14 residues. For the CDR3, the DNA is TGTGCCAGCAGTGAACCTTTCAGGGAATATGGCTACACCTTC. Residues: CASSEPFREYGYTF.

DNA of the CDR3: TGTGCCAGCAGCGTCGACAGTTCCTATGGCTACACCTTC. Protein sequence: CASSVDSSYGYTF. J is TRBJ1-2 and V is TRBV9, with D possibly being TRBD1 (5 bases). V was trimmed by 2 bases and J by 4 bases, leaving 9 bases between them. This CDR3 has 13 amino acids. Germline CDR1 and CDR2: SGDLS and YYNGEE. The variable domain in full, with the rest retrieved from reference TRBV9 and TRBJ1-2, is DSGVTQTPKHLITATGQRVTLRCSPRSGDLSVYWYQQSLDQGLQFLIQYYNGEERAKGNILERFSAQQFPDLHSELNLSSLELGDSALYFCASSVDSSYGYTFGSGTRLTVV.

The rearrangement joins TRBV18 to TRBJ2-2; a weak D match, TRBD1 (6 bases). Trimming took off 6 bases at V and 4 bases at J, with 21 bases between the two ends. CDR1 KGHSH and CDR2 LQKENI come from the germline V gene. This CDR3 comprises 17 residues. The CDR3: CASSPVSGRGTTGELFF. CDR3 DNA: TGTGCCAGCTCCCCGGTTTCTGGCAGGGGAACCACCGGGGAGCTGTTTTTT. The full variable domain, its missing parts supplied by reference TRBV18 and TRBJ2-2, is NAGVMQNPRHLVRRRGQEARLRCSPMKGHSHVYWYRQLPEEGLKFMVYLQKENIIDESGMPKERFSAEFPKEGPSILRIQQVVRGDSAAYFCASSPVSGRGTTGELFFGEGSRLTVL.

This chain uses TRBV27 with TRBJ1-2, with D maybe TRBD1 (5 bases). Trimming stripped 2 bases from V and 4 bases from J, with 11 bases between. The CDR3 covers 14 residues. The germline V gene encodes CDR1 MNHEY and CDR2 SMNVEV (reference sequence). CDR3 coding DNA: TGTGCCAGCAGTTTAAATGGGGCAGTCTATGGCTACACCTTC. It specifies CASSLNGAVYGYTF.

The chain couples TRBV5-1 to TRBJ1-2; 7 bases line up with TRBD1. Germline lookup yields CDR1 SGHRS and CDR2 YFSETQ. This CDR3 has 14 residues. The trim removed 3 bases at V and 4 bases at J, leaving 6 bases unmatched. CDR3 DNA: TGCGCCAGCAGCTCAAGACAGGGCGGCTATGGCTACACCTTC. Its translation: CASSSRQGGYGYTF. Looking up the rest from reference TRBV5-1 and TRBJ1-2 gives the full variable domain: KAGVTQTPRYLIKTRGQQVTLSCSPISGHRSVSWYQQTPGQGLQFLFEYFSETQRNKGNFPGRFSGRQFSNSRSEMNVSTLELGDSALYLCASSSRQGGYGYTFGSGTRLTVV.

V and J are TRBV6-5 and TRBJ2-1; D is perhaps TRBD1 (7 bases). This CDR3 comprises 13 residues. Trimming left V 7 bases short and J 9 bases short, with 16 bases between. Germline assignment: CDR1 MNHEY and CDR2 SVGAGI. Written as DNA, the CDR3 is TGTGCCAGCACCCGAGACAGGGACTCTGAGCAGTTCTTC. Translation gives CASTRDRDSEQFF.

The gene calls are TRBV7-9 and TRBJ2-5; TRBD1 might be the D (6 bases). The CDR3 is 14 residues long. Trimming stripped 3 bases from V and 4 bases from J, with 12 bases between. Germline V gene lookup returns CDR1 SEHNR and CDR2 FQNEAQ (reference sequence). CDR3 DNA: TGTGCCAGCAGCTTGGGGGCAGGGCCAGAGACCCAGTACTTC. This translates into CASSLGAGPETQYF. Drawing the rest from reference TRBV7-9 and TRBJ2-5, the complete variable domain is DTGVSQNPRHKITKRGQNVTFRCDPISEHNRLYWYRQTLGQGPEFLTYFQNEAQLEKSRLLSDRFSAERPKGSFSTLEIQRTEQGDSAMYLCASSLGAGPETQYFGPGTRLLVL.

The J gene is TRBJ2-1, the V gene TRBV5-1; TRBD1 is a possible D gene (6 bases). The V gene's germline CDR1 is SGHRS and CDR2 YFSETQ. This CDR3 has 14 amino acids. V was pared by 0 bases and J by 7 bases, with 11 bases between. This CDR3 reads CASSLEGVWNEQFF. The CDR3 DNA is TGCGCCAGCAGCTTGGAGGGGGTTTGGAATGAGCAGTTCTTC.

This rearrangement joins TRBV6-5 to TRBJ1-1; D is possibly TRBD1 (6 bases). The germline V gene encodes CDR1 MNHEY and CDR2 SVGAGI. CDR3 size: 16 residues. The V gene lost 0 bases and the J gene lost 8 bases, with 19 bases spanning the gap. In DNA form, the CDR3 reads TGTGCCAGCAGTTACTCGATCGGCCTTACGGGACAAGAAGCTTTCTTT. Amino acid sequence: CASSYSIGLTGQEAFF.

This clone was recorded a few times. This chain joins TRBV10-1 and TRBJ2-2; possible D gene TRBD1, 6 bases. Germline CDR1 is WNHNN and CDR2 is SYGVQD (reference sequence). This CDR3 region has 12 residues. V lost 8 bases and J 6 bases, leaving 10 bases between the germline ends. Written as DNA, the CDR3 is TGCGCCAGCTGCACAGGGTCCGGGGAGCTGTTTTTT. The encoded protein is CASCTGSGELFF.

The J gene is TRBJ1-2, the V gene TRBV18; 7 positions match TRBD1. Trimming cost V 2 bases and J 4 bases; bases outside gene matches: 7. Germline-derived CDR1 and CDR2 are KGHSH and LQKENI. The CDR3 has 15 residues. This CDR3 reads CASSPSTGFSYGYTF. In DNA, the CDR3 is TGTGCCAGCTCACCATCGACAGGGTTTAGCTATGGCTACACCTTC.